This passage covers 10 T cell receptor beta chains from one sample sequenced in a study of Graves' ophthalmopathy and Graves' hyperthyroidism. RNA transcripts provided the template for amplifying TCR beta CDR3 regions. First-round RT-PCR used HTBI primers; second-round multiplex PCR followed. Using its own MiXCR run on the multiplex PCR reads, TCRdb lists one record per CDR3 protein. Of 350,000 to 400,000 distinct CDR3 sequences in the sample, 18% were seen once. The source material was peripheral blood. These receptors originate from a woman between 18 and 30 years old with Graves' ophthalmopathy.

There are many counts of this clonotype. This chain joins TRBV5-6 and TRBJ2-7; the D gene could be TRBD1 or TRBD2 (5 bases each). The CDR3 extends over 15 amino acids. Trimming took 5 bases from V and 2 from J, leaving 17 bases between them. The germline CDR1 and CDR2 sequences are SGHDT and YYEEEE. The CDR3, as DNA: TGTGCCAGCAGTTCACCCGGGACGGTAACCTACGAGCAGTACTTC. Encoded protein: CASSSPGTVTYEQYF.

The chain combines TRBV30 with TRBJ1-1, with D perhaps matching TRBD1 (6 bases). V was shortened by 2 bases and J by 5 bases, with 15 bases between the two germline ends. This CDR3 has 14 amino acids. Germline V lookup: CDR1 GTSNPN, CDR2 SVGIG (reference sequence). The CDR3 protein is CAWSRKQGWTEAFF. The CDR3 DNA sequence: TGTGCCTGGAGTAGAAAACAGGGTTGGACTGAAGCTTTCTTT.

This clonotype was found a few times. The V gene is TRBV6-1, the J gene TRBJ2-5; D gene ambiguous. The CDR3 contains 12 residues. The V and J ends lost 3 bases and 5 bases respectively, with 7 bases between them. Germline assignment: CDR1 MNHNS and CDR2 SASEGT. The CDR3 loop reads CASSEDAETQYF. CDR3 bases: TGTGCCAGCAGTGAGGACGCGGAGACCCAGTACTTC.

This sequence joins TRBV18 and TRBJ1-1; the match to TRBD1 covers 8 bases. The germline V gene encodes CDR1 KGHSH and CDR2 LQKENI. J lost 4 bases, V lost 3 bases, and 7 bases had no gene match. The CDR3 covers 15 residues. CDR3 in DNA: TGTGCCAGCTCACCCAAGGACAGGGCGGGCACTGAAGCTTTCTTT. It is translated as CASSPKDRAGTEAFF. The full variable domain, with the rest looked up from reference TRBV18 and TRBJ1-1, is NAGVMQNPRHLVRRRGQEARLRCSPMKGHSHVYWYRQLPEEGLKFMVYLQKENIIDESGMPKERFSAEFPKEGPSILRIQQVVRGDSAAYFCASSPKDRAGTEAFFGQGTRLTVV.

The sample holds many counts of this clonotype. The CDR3 sequence is CASSTDSARNTEAFF. The CDR3 region has the DNA TGCGCCAGCAGCACGGACAGTGCGAGGAACACTGAAGCTTTCTTT. The chain is built from TRBV5-1 and TRBJ1-1; weak D call: TRBD1 (6 bases). V was cut by 4 bases and J by 1 base, with 14 bases left in between. Germline V gene sequence: CDR1 SGHRS, CDR2 YFSETQ. CDR3 length: 15 amino acids. The full variable domain, completed using reference TRBV5-1 and TRBJ1-1, is KAGVTQTPRYLIKTRGQQVTLSCSPISGHRSVSWYQQTPGQGLQFLFEYFSETQRNKGNFPGRFSGRQFSNSRSEMNVSTLELGDSALYLCASSTDSARNTEAFFGQGTRLTVV.

This clonotype was seen at least ten times. The CDR3 nucleotides read TGTGCCAGCAGAGACGGGACAGGGAGTGGAGAGACCCAGTACTTC. Translated: CASRDGTGSGETQYF. The rearrangement uses TRBV7-2 and TRBJ2-5; 9 bases agree with TRBD1. The CDR3 sequence is 15 residues long. CDR1 and CDR2 (germline): SGHTA, FQGNSA. Unmatched junction bases numbered 9, after V lost 6 bases and J lost 4 bases.

The chain uses TRBV11-2 and TRBJ2-7; D may be TRBD2 (6 bases). Trimming left V 0 bases short and J 2 bases short, with 11 bases between. Germline V gives CDR1 SGHAT, CDR2 FQNNGV. The CDR3 runs 15 residues. As DNA, the CDR3 is TGTGCCAGCAGCTTAGATCCCAGCGGGCCCTACGAGCAGTACTTC. It translates to CASSLDPSGPYEQYF.

This clonotype was detected many times. The J gene is TRBJ1-5, the V gene TRBV4-3; weak D call: TRBD1 (5 bases). V shed 2 bases and J shed 9 bases, with 17 bases lying between them. Germline assignment: CDR1 LGHNA and CDR2 YSLEER. This CDR3 region has 15 residues. The CDR3 here is CASSQTRGAGGPQHF. In DNA form, the CDR3 reads TGCGCCAGCAGCCAAACCCGAGGGGCAGGCGGGCCCCAGCATTTT.

This clonotype has at least ten counts. A much larger clone lies one base from this, so it may be a read error. The chain recombines TRBV29-1 with TRBJ2-4; 10 bases are a match to TRBD2. Per the germline V gene, CDR1 is SQVTM and CDR2 is ANQGSEA. The CDR3 is 14 residues long. CDR3 protein: CGVKRGTSVNIQYF. The CDR3 coding sequence is TGCGGCGTAAAACGTGGGACTAGCGTAAACATTCAGTACTTC.

This clonotype has a count of ten or more. J is TRBJ2-2 and V is TRBV6-4, with 10 positions matching TRBD1. V dropped 8 bases and J dropped 0; count of bases not matched to a gene: 15. Germline V gene data show CDR1 as MRHNA and CDR2 as SNTAGT. CDR3 length equals 19 residues. The CDR3 spells CASRRQPVGTGANTGELFF. Here the CDR3 DNA reads TGTGCCAGCCGACGGCAACCCGTCGGGACAGGGGCGAACACCGGGGAGCTGTTTTTT.